The present T cell receptor (beta chain) was sequenced within a study of OX40 agonist ivuxolimab in advanced cancers. General notes on the study: Ivuxolimab was a fully human IgG2 agonistic monoclonal antibody targeting the costimulatory receptor OX40 (CD134). Intravenous ivuxolimab was administered to patients every 2 weeks at six dose levels: 0.01, 0.1, 0.3, 1.5, 3 and 10 mg/kg. Of the 50 to 55 patients in dose escalation, some 19 had hepatocellular carcinoma, some 15 had melanoma, 9 had renal cell carcinoma and 9 had head and neck cancer. In the dose-escalation cohort, 70% to 90% of patients were male, and the mean age was roughly 60 years with a range of roughly 23 to 79. Patients were allowed to have had prior anti-PD-1, anti-PD-L1 or anti-CTLA-4 therapy, and around 41% of the dose-escalation patients had previously received checkpoint inhibitors. Partial responses occurred in three dose-escalation patients, of whom one had hepatocellular carcinoma and two had cutaneous melanoma. The point of sequencing TCRbeta in the periphery was to test whether ivuxolimab changed TCR sequence diversity and drove clonal T-cell expansion. The monotherapy dose-escalation portion (N of about 57 patients) of the phase I ivuxolimab trial is reported in the paper.

Patients with autoimmune disease history or receiving systemic immunosuppression were excluded from the trial. Peripheral blood for TCR sequencing was collected from all dose cohorts at baseline, on cycle 4 day 1, and on cycle 7 day 1. Samples were obtained from an open-label, multicenter, first-in-human phase I dose-escalation trial of ivuxolimab. Adults with locally advanced or metastatic melanoma, renal cell, hepatocellular, or head and neck squamous cell carcinoma were enrolled in the trial. CD4+ and CD8+ T cells were sorted separately from peripheral blood before TCR sequencing. Overall results and qualifications from the work: At doses from 0.1 to 3.0 mg/kg, clonal expansion was seen in both CD4+ and CD8+ blood T cells between baseline and week 6. The antigen specificity of the clonally expanded peripheral T cells was not determined. Low levels of normalized T-cell clonal expansion were also shown by some nonresponding patients. In partial responders in the 0.1-3.0 mg/kg groups, normalized peripheral clonal expansion was found to be among the lowest, especially among CD8+ T cells. On average, CD8+ T cells showed more expanded clones than CD4+ T cells after ivuxolimab.

The germline V gene sets CDR1 to SGHTA and CDR2 to FQGNSA. The CDR3 numbers 15 residues from cysteine through phenylalanine. The read is trimmed to its CDR3 DNA, 45 bases read in frame from base 1. The germline V and J ends show losses of 5 bases and 0 bases respectively, and no gene match explains 6 bases of the junction. Genomic DNA was extracted from sorted cells for sequencing of the TCRbeta CDR3 region. The immunoSEQ Assay was used to sequence the TCRbeta CDR3 regions. In its TCRdb copy, this immuneACCESS table keeps in-frame sequences only and misses some clones. Where compared with another copy, unresolved V genes explain less than half of these, and the others have no known cause. For this sample the table gives approximately 86,000 clones, of which 80% to 95% were detected only once. Around 1.1% of the sample is held by the ten biggest clonotypes. Points on this clone: What this receptor recognizes is not known. No base qualities exist here, and no much larger clone lies one base off it.

The rearranged segments are TRBV7-2 and TRBJ1-1; 7 nucleotides in the junction match TRBD1. The clonotype originates from an adult with an advanced solid tumor such as melanoma, head and neck, liver or kidney cancer. The input for sequencing was CD4+ or CD8+ T cells sorted from blood, taken in a trial of the OX40 agonist ivuxolimab. In nucleotide form, the sequence is TGTGCCAGCAGCCCACGGGACAGACTGAACACTGAAGCTTTCTTT. It is translated as CASSPRDRLNTEAFF.